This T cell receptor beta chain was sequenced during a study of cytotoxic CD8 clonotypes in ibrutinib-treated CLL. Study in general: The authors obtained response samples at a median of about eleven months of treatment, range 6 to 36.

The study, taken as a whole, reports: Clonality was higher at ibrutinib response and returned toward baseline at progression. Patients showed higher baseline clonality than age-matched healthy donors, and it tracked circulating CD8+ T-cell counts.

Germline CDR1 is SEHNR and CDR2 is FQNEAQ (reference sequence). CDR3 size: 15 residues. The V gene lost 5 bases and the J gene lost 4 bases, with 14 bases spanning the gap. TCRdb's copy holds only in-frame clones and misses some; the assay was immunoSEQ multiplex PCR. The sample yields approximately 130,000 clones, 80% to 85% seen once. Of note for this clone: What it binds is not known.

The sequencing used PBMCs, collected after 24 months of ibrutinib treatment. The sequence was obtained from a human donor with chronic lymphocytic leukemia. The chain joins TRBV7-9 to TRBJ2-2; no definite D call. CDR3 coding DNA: TGTGCCAGCAGCCGCAGGTCCGACCCCACCGGGGAGCTGTTTTTT. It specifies CASSRRSDPTGELFF.